This TCR beta chain was sequenced in a study of cytomegalovirus exposure and HLA in healthy donors. Healthy bone marrow donors made up the donor group. Study results and caveats: Analysis was carried out at a later point, and it linked a missense DCLRE1C variant to TCR beta V- and J-gene trimming. Previously analyzed data showed that most TCR beta V segments were productive at a frequency of about 90% or about 30%.

The PCR ran on 60 Vbeta and 13 Jbeta primers. Under the authors' procedure: Unique TCR beta chains numbered around 80 million in a later analysis, with around 10 million shared. The data were produced by immunoSEQ multiplex PCR, yet TCRdb's version contains in-frame clones alone and is incomplete. The V and J calls and the clone size are those of that table, but D and trimming were determined from the DNA. The sample shows about 150,000 clones, roughly 72% of them seen only once. As regards this clone: What it binds is unknown.

The receptor's source is a man between 40 and 49 years old in good health and CMV-seronegative. The sample taken for sequencing was PBMCs.

The CDR3 region has the DNA TGTGCCAGCAGTCTAGCGGGATTGACAGATACGCAGTATTTT. This encodes CASSLAGLTDTQYF. V and J are TRBV14 and TRBJ2-3; 9 nucleotides match TRBD2. The CDR3 sequence is 14 residues long. CDR1 is SGHDN, CDR2 FVKESK, per germline. V shed 6 bases, J shed 3 bases, and the junction held 4 bases outside the gene matches.